The clone carrying this T cell receptor beta chain was counted at least ten times. Its antigen is as yet unknown. Arm-PCR of CDR3 regions and iRepertoire HTBI primers were used to build TCR beta libraries. TCRdb re-analysed the multiplex PCR reads in MiXCR, keeping a single row per CDR3 protein. The sample lists approximately 440,000 distinct CDR3 sequences, roughly 15% seen once, with 9.5% to 15% in the top ten. The CDR3 is 15 residues long. Losses at the gene ends were 7 bases for V and 6 bases for J; bases not matched to a gene: 15. Germline V gives CDR1 MDHEN, CDR2 SYDVKM. The data were taken from a study of regulatory T cells in long-lasting Graves disease. Study-level findings and limits: Accuracy could have been hurt by small sample size. Patients whose Graves' disease persisted exhibited lower TCR diversity than those newly diagnosed.

Time point here: newly diagnosed GD, antithyroid drugs for less than 3 months. There was RNA extracted from PBMCs, and the TCR library was made from it. These same records also appear under a second study, on T cells in Graves' hyperthyroidism and ophthalmopathy. From that second work: The HTBI primer set was used in a first-round RT-PCR of the TCR CDR3.

The receptor was isolated from a man in his forties with Graves disease. The sequences come from peripheral blood mononuclear cells (PBMCs), collected at new diagnosis, from a patient treated with antithyroid drugs. The V gene is TRBV28, the J gene TRBJ2-7; 7 bases line up with TRBD2. The CDR3 nucleotides read TGTGCCAGCACCACTCACATCCGCGGGAGTTGCGAGCAGTACTTC. Its translation is CASTTHIRGSCEQYF.